These T cell receptor beta chains were read from a single sample in a study of graft-versus-host responses after intestinal transplantation. Their recognized antigens are unknown. Clones were read by immunoSEQ multiplex PCR, and TCRdb kept only the in-frame ones, dropping some. The sample lists 55,000 to 80,000 clones; 85% to 95% were seen once. The sequences come from unstimulated CD8+ T cells sorted from spleen or lymph node cells, collected before transplant. The receptors stem from a human donor who was the organ donor for an intestinal transplant. Each CDR3 is given with its conserved first and last residue. The order of the fields is V gene, clone size, CDR3 protein. Part of the rows lack a size; the others show once, few, many or a class for expanded clones.

v_gene: TRBV9; abundance: once; CDR3aa: CASSPRSGSGNEQFF
v_gene: TRBV19; abundance: .; CDR3aa: CASKEVGGSTEAFF
v_gene: TRBV9; abundance: .; CDR3aa: CASSVWGDVLTF
v_gene: TRBV6-1; abundance: .; CDR3aa: CASSIGLGNTIYF
v_gene: TRBV9; abundance: once; CDR3aa: CASSLGSGYRNTGELFF
v_gene: TRBV9; abundance: .; CDR3aa: CASSVPGQGASGANVLTF
v_gene: TRBV28; abundance: once; CDR3aa: CASRTTRDRVFQETQYF
v_gene: TRBV6-5; abundance: .; CDR3aa: CASSYGSGGSGYTF
v_gene: TRBV29-1; abundance: .; CDR3aa: CSVETRTYGYTF
v_gene: TRBV4-3; abundance: .; CDR3aa: CASSQNFRGSYEQYF
v_gene: TRBV5-6; abundance: few; CDR3aa: CASSLFGRGWTGNTIYF
v_gene: TRBV2; abundance: .; CDR3aa: CASSEVWLAGLPYEQYF
v_gene: TRBV7-9; abundance: .; CDR3aa: CASSHDWAVRGGEKLFF
v_gene: TRBV6-5; abundance: .; CDR3aa: CASSLDSSSYNEQFF
v_gene: TRBV6-6; abundance: .; CDR3aa: CASSYLLSNEQFF
v_gene: TRBV28; abundance: .; CDR3aa: CASSPPYRGSMDEQFF
v_gene: TRBV6-5; abundance: .; CDR3aa: CASSYSNLGRSYEQYF
v_gene: TRBV9; abundance: .; CDR3aa: CASSGAGTLYNEQFF
v_gene: TRBV28; abundance: .; CDR3aa: CASSPDRLNTEAFF
v_gene: TRBV9; abundance: .; CDR3aa: CASSGRVVAGGDEQFF
v_gene: TRBV9; abundance: .; CDR3aa: CASSVGSGSNTGELFF
v_gene: TRBV23-1; abundance: .; CDR3aa: CASSRAGGPRITDTQYF
v_gene: TRBV19; abundance: .; CDR3aa: CASSMAGGSYEQYF
v_gene: TRBV29-1; abundance: .; CDR3aa: CSVVSGREPDTQYF
v_gene: TRBV28; abundance: .; CDR3aa: CASSLIDRPAEFF
v_gene: TRBV9; abundance: .; CDR3aa: CASSVGGGGEAFF
v_gene: TRBV28; abundance: few; CDR3aa: CASSLFPGQGTSGFIGELFF
v_gene: TRBV6-5; abundance: .; CDR3aa: CASSYSPGSYEQYF
v_gene: TRBV14; abundance: once; CDR3aa: CASSQGLPTLNEQFF
v_gene: TRBV2; abundance: .; CDR3aa: CASSEVVGLPTEAFF
v_gene: TRBV19; abundance: .; CDR3aa: CASSIILAGTYEQYF
v_gene: TRBV6-6; abundance: .; CDR3aa: CASGRDTQETQYF
v_gene: TRBV30; abundance: .; CDR3aa: CAWSKPGQDEQFF
v_gene: TRBV9; abundance: .; CDR3aa: CASSGGTDGPNYGYTF
v_gene: TRBV19; abundance: .; CDR3aa: CASSIRGRTDTQYF
v_gene: TRBV28; abundance: .; CDR3aa: CASRTAGGTSGDNEQFF
v_gene: TRBV5-6; abundance: .; CDR3aa: CASSLSGEAFF
v_gene: TRBV28; abundance: .; CDR3aa: CASRIDRVDQPQHF
v_gene: TRBV7-2; abundance: .; CDR3aa: CASSLQAYEQYF
v_gene: TRBV19; abundance: .; CDR3aa: CASTPITWTVGNTGELFF
v_gene: TRBV5-8; abundance: .; CDR3aa: CASSQIGQGGSYGYTF
v_gene: TRBV15; abundance: .; CDR3aa: CATSEGGAGGVQFF
v_gene: TRBV25-1; abundance: .; CDR3aa: CASTTGDTGELFF
v_gene: TRBV4-3; abundance: few; CDR3aa: CASSVGSTHSYNEQFF